This TCR beta chain stems from a study of blood T cell repertoires in COVID-19. Across the study: Material from acute and convalescent COVID-19 was sourced from the United States, Italy and Spain. PBMCs, B-cell-depleted T cells, or T cells were the source of the cDNA or gDNA that made up the material.

With 6 bases removed from V and 3 bases from J, the gap between germline ends came to 15 bases. This CDR3 region has 15 residues. The germline CDR1 and CDR2 sequences are MDHEN and SYDVKM. As processed by the authors: From reference gene primer amplification, estimates of nucleated cell counts were derived. The data were produced by immunoSEQ multiplex PCR, yet TCRdb's version contains in-frame clones alone and is incomplete. V, J and clone size are taken as reported in that table, and D and trimming were inferred from the DNA itself. Of around 120,000 clones listed, around 79% were seen once; the top ten hold over 2%. This clone has more than one count but fewer than ten.

The specimen sequenced was peripheral blood. The clonotype originates from a man between 65 and 85 years old with acute or convalescent COVID-19. The chain uses TRBV28 and TRBJ1-5; tentative D call: TRBD1 (6 bases). CDR3 nucleotide sequence: TGTGCCAGCAGGGACAGTCTTTTTGACAATCAGCCCCAGCATTTT. Its protein product is CASRDSLFDNQPQHF.